This T cell receptor (beta chain) was captured by sequencing in a study of CD8+CD57+ T cells in acquired aplastic anemia. Study-wide findings and caveats: Found in both controls and patients were approximately 30 CD8+ CDR3 sequences.

Germline trimming cut 4 bases from V and 7 bases from J; bases unmatched to any gene: 12. The germline V gene has CDR1 SGDLS and CDR2 YYNGEE. This CDR3 region has 15 residues. A remark on this clonotype: Its target is unknown.

Genomic DNA acted as the template from which TCR beta VDJ combination and CDR3 sequence profiling were carried out. TCRdb passed the reads through MiXCR, listing each CDR3 protein once. This table holds about 400,000 distinct CDR3 sequences, around 68% found once. Sequenced sample: sorted CD4+, CD8+, or CD8+CD57+ T cells (not recorded which) from PBMCs. The chain couples TRBV9 to TRBJ1-2, with 8 bases lining up with TRBD1. The clonotype originates from a human donor in good health, serving as a control. CDR3: CASSLDDRGSFGYTF. CDR3 nucleotides: TGTGCCAGCAGCCTAGACGACAGGGGAAGTTTTGGCTACACCTTC.